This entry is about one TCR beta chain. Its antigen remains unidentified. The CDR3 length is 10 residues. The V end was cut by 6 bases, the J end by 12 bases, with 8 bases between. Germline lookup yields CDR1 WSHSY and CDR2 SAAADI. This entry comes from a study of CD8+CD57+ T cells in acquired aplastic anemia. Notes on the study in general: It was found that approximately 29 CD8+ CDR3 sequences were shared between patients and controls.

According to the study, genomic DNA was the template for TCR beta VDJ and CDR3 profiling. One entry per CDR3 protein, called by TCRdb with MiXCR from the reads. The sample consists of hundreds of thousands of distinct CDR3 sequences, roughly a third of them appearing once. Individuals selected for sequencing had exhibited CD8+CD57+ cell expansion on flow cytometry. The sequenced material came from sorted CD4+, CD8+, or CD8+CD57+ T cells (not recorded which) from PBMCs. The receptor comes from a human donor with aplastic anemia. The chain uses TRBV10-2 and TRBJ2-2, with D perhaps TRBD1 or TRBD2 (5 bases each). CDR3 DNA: TGCGCCAGCAGCCCGGGACAGCTGTTTTTT. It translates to CASSPGQLFF.